This entry is about one T cell receptor (beta chain). Data came from immunoSEQ multiplex PCR; TCRdb stores just in-frame clones and leaves some out. The sample has 300,000 to 400,000 clones; roughly 90% are singletons. This record belongs to a study of blood T cell repertoires in COVID-19. Turning to the study itself: T cells, B-cell-depleted T cells, or PBMCs provided the cDNA or gDNA that served as material.

Participant ages covered about 18 to 89 years across 24 US areas. In assigning cohorts, the study relied on participant-reported clinical history. All recovered Cohort 3 donors got two negative PCRs, got clearance, or saw symptom resolution. Per the germline V gene, CDR1 is MNHEY and CDR2 is SMNVEV (reference sequence). The CDR3 totals 16 residues. V lost 3 bases to trimming and J lost 0 bases, with 9 bases between them. This rearrangement joins TRBV27 to TRBJ1-6; D uncertain. The receptor was isolated from a woman aged 25 to 39 who had recovered from COVID-19. Sequencing was done on a sample of PBMCs or T cells enriched from blood (not recorded which). The CDR3 reads CASSFGRSSYNSPLHF. The CDR3 DNA reads TGTGCCAGCAGTTTCGGTCGGAGCTCCTATAATTCACCCCTCCACTTT.